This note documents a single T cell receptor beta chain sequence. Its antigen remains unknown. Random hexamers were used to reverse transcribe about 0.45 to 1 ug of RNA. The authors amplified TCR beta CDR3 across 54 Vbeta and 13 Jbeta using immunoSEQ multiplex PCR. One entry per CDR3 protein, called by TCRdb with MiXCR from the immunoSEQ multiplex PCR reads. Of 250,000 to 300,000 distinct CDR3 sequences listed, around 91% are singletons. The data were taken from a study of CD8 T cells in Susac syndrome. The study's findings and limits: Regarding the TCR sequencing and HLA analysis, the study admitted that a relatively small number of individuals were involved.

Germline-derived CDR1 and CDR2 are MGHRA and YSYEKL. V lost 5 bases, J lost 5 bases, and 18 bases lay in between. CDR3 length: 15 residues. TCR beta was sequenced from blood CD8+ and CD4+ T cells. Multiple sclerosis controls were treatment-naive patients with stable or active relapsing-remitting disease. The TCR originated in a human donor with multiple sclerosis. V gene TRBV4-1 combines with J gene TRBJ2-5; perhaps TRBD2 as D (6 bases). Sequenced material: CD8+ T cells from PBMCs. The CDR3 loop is CASSILAESGETQYF. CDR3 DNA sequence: TGCGCCAGCAGCATCTTAGCGGAAAGCGGGGAGACCCAGTACTTC.